The 2 T cell receptor beta chains given below trace back to one sample, sequenced in a study of monozygotic twins with inflammatory bowel disease. TCRdb reprocessed the 5' RACE reads, with one entry per CDR3 protein and no DNA. The sample has roughly 150,000 distinct CDR3 sequences; the top ten hold 2.8%. The specimen sequenced was blood. These receptors came from a human donor with ulcerative colitis or Crohn's disease, or a healthy co-twin of an affected twin (not recorded which).

The chain carries TRBV30 and TRBJ2-1. The CDR3 sequence is 13 residues long. Germline CDR1 and CDR2: GTSNPN and SVGIG (reference sequence). The CDR3 loop is CAWSVGIYNEQFF.

This chain joins TRBV30 and TRBJ2-1; the TCRdb call, TRBD2, lacks DNA for checking. Per the germline V gene, CDR1 is GTSNPN and CDR2 is SVGIG (reference sequence). The CDR3 runs 14 residues. CDR3 sequence reads: CAWSGVRTLREQFF.